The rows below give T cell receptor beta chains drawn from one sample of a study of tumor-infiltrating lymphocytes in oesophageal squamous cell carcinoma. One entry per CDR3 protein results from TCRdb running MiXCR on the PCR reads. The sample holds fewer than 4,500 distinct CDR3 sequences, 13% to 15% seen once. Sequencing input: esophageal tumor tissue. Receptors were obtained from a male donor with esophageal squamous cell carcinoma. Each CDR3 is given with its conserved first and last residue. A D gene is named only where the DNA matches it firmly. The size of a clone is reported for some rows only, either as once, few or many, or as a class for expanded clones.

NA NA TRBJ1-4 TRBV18 CASSFSTGENEKLFF TGTGCCAGCTCATTCTCGACAGGCGAGAATGAAAAACTGTTTTTT
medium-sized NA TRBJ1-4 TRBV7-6 CASSLGGGPDEKLFF TGTGCCAGCAGCTTAGGAGGAGGGCCGGATGAAAAACTGTTTTTT
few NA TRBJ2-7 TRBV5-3 CASSSLGGSYEQYF TGTGCCAGCAGCTCTTTAGGGGGCTCCTACGAGCAGTACTTC
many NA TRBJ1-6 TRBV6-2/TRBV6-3 CASSYRNRLNNSPLHF TGTGCCAGCAGTTATCGGAACAGACTAAATAATTCACCCCTCCACTTT
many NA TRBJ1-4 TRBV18 CASSMSGVEKLFF TGTGCCAGCTCAATGTCAGGGGTGGAAAAACTGTTTTTT
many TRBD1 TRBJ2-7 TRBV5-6 CASSGPGQGHEQYF TGTGCCAGCAGCGGACCGGGACAGGGCCACGAGCAGTACTTC
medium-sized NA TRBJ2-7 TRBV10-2 CASRSGNHNAEQYF TGCGCCAGCCGTTCCGGGAACCACAACGCCGAGCAGTACTTC
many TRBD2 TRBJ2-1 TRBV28 CASSPLAGVYNEQFF TGTGCCAGCAGTCCCCTAGCGGGGGTGTACAATGAGCAGTTCTTC
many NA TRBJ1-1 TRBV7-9 CASSSTGLSEAFF TGTGCCAGCAGCAGTACAGGGCTATCTGAAGCTTTCTTT
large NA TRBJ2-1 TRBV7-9 CASSLRGLDEQFF TGTGCCAGCAGCTTACGAGGGTTGGATGAGCAGTTCTTC
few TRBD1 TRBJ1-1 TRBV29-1 CSVEAYTTGGTEAFF TGCAGCGTTGAAGCCTACACTACAGGGGGCACTGAAGCTTTCTTT